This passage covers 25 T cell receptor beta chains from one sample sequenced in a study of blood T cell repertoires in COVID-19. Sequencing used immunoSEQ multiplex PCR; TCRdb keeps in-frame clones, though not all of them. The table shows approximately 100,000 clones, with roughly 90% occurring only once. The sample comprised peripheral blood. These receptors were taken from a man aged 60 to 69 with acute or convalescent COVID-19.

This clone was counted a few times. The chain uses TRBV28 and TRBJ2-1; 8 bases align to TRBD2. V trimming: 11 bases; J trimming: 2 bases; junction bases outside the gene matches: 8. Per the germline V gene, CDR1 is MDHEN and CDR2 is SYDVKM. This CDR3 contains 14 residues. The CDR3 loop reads CAAQRESTYNEQFF. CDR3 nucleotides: TGTGCCGCCCAGCGGGAGAGCACCTACAATGAGCAGTTCTTC.

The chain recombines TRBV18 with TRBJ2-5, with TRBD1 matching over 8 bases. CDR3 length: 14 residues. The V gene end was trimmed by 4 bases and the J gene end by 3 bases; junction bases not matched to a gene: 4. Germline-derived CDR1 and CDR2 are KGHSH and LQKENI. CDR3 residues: CASSRQGSKETQYF. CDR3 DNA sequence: TGTGCCAGCTCACGACAGGGGTCTAAAGAGACCCAGTACTTC.

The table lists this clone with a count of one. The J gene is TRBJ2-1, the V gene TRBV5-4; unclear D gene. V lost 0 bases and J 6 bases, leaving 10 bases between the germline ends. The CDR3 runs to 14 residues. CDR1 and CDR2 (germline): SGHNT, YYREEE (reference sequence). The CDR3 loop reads CASSLEVGSNEQFF. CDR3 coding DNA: TGTGCCAGCAGCTTGGAAGTTGGCAGCAATGAGCAGTTCTTC.

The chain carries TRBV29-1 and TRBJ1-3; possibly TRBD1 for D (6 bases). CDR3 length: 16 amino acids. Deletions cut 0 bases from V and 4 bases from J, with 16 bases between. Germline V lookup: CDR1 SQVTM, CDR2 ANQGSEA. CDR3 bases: TGCAGCGTTGAAGATTTCACAGGGCCGAGAGGAAACACCATATATTTT. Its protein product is CSVEDFTGPRGNTIYF.

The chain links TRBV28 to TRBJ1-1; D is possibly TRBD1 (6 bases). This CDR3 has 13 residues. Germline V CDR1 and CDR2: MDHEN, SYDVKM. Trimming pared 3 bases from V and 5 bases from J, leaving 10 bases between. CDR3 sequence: CASSFRGGTEAFF. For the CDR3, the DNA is TGTGCCAGCAGTTTCAGGGGTGGAACTGAAGCTTTCTTT.

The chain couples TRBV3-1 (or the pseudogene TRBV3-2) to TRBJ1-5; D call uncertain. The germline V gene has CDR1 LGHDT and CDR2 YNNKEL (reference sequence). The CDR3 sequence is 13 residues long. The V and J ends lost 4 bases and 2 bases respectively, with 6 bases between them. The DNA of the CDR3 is TGTGCCAGCAGCCCGTTCGGCAATCAGCCCCAGCATTTT. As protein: CASSPFGNQPQHF.

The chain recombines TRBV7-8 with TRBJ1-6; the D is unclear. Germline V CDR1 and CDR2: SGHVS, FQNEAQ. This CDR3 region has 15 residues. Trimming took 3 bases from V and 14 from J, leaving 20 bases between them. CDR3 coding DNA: TGTGCCAGCAGCTTGGAAACAGCCCCAGTAAGGTCCCTCCACTTT. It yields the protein CASSLETAPVRSLHF.

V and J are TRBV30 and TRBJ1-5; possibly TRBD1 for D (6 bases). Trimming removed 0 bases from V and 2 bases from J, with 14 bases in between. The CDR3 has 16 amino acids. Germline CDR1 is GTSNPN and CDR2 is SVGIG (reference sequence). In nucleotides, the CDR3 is TGTGCCTGGAGTGTGTCCCAGGGGAGCCGCAATCAGCCCCAGCATTTT. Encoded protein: CAWSVSQGSRNQPQHF.

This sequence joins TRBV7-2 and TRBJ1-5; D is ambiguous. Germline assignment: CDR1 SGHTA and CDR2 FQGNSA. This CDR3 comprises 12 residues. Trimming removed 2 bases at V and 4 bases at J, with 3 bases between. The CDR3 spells CASSLPNQPQHF. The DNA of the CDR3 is TGTGCCAGCAGCTTACCGAATCAGCCCCAGCATTTT.

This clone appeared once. The CDR3 reads CASSFGQNNEQFF. The CDR3 DNA follows: TGTGCCAGCAGTTTCGGACAGAACAATGAGCAGTTCTTC. This chain links TRBV6-5 with TRBJ2-1, with D tentatively TRBD1 (6 bases). There are 13 residues in the CDR3. CDR1 and CDR2 from the germline V gene are MNHEY and SVGAGI. V was cut by 4 bases and J by 5 bases, with 9 bases left in between.

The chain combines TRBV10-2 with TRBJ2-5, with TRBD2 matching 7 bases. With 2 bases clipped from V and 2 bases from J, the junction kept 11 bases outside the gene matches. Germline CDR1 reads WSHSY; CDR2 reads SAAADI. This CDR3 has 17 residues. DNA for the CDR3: TGCGCCAGCAGTGAGGGCAGGGTAGCGGGCCCTCAAGAGACCCAGTACTTC. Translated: CASSEGRVAGPQETQYF.

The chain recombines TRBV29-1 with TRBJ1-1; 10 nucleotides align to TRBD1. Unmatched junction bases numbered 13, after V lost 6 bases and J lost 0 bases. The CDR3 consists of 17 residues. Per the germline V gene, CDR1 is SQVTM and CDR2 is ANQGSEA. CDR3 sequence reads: CSVVWTRTGGMNTEAFF. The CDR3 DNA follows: TGCAGCGTCGTATGGACCCGGACAGGGGGAATGAACACTGAAGCTTTCTTT.

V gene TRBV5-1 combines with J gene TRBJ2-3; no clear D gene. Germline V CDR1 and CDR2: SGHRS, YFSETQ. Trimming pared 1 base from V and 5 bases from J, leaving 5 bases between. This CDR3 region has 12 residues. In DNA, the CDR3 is TGCGCCAGCAGCTTGCGCGGAGATACGCAGTATTTT. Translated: CASSLRGDTQYF. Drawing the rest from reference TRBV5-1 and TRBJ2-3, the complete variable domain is KAGVTQTPRYLIKTRGQQVTLSCSPISGHRSVSWYQQTPGQGLQFLFEYFSETQRNKGNFPGRFSGRQFSNSRSEMNVSTLELGDSALYLCASSLRGDTQYFGPGTRLTVL.

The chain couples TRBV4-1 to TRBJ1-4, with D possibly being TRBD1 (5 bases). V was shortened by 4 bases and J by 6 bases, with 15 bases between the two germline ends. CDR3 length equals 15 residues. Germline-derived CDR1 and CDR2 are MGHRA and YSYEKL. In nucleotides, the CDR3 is TGCGCCAGCAGCCTATCGGGGGGGAAGGATGAAAAACTGTTTTTT. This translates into CASSLSGGKDEKLFF.

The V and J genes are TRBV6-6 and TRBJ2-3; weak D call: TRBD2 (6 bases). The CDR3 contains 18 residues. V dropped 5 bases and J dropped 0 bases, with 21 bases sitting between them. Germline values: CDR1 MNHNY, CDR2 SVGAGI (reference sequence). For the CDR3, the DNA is TGTGCCAGCAGTCCCGGCGGCCTAGCGAGCTATAGCACAGATACGCAGTATTTT. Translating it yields CASSPGGLASYSTDTQYF.

Here the CDR3 DNA reads TGTGCCAGCAGCTTTTCCAGTTCTGGAAACACCATATATTTT. Residues: CASSFSSSGNTIYF. The chain uses TRBV11-2 and TRBJ1-3; unclear D gene. The CDR3 sequence is 14 residues long. Between the trimmed V and J ends, which lost 3 bases and 1 base, there was a span of 7 bases. The germline gives CDR1 SGHAT, CDR2 FQNNGV. Looking up the rest from reference TRBV11-2 and TRBJ1-3 gives the full variable domain: EAGVAQSPRYKIIEKRQSVAFWCNPISGHATLYWYQQILGQGPKLLIQFQNNGVVDDSQLPKDRFSAERLKGVDSTLKIQPAKLEDSAVYLCASSFSSSGNTIYFGEGSWLTVV.

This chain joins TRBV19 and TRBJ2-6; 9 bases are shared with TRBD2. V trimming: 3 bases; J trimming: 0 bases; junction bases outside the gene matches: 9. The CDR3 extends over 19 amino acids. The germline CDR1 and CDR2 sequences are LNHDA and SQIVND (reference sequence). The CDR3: CASSISGSIRSSGANVLTF. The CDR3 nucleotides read TGTGCCAGTAGTATTAGCGGGAGTATCCGGAGCTCTGGGGCCAACGTCCTGACTTTC. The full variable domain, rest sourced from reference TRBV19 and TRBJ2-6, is DGGITQSPKYLFRKEGQNVTLSCEQNLNHDAMYWYRQDPGQGLRLIYYSQIVNDFQKGDIAEGYSVSREKKESFPLTVTSAQKNPTAFYLCASSISGSIRSSGANVLTFGAGSRLTVL.

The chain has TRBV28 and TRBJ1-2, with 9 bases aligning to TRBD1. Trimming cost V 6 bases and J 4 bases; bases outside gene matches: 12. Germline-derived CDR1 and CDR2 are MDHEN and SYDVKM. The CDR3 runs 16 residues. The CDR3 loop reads CASRPSPGTGFYGYTF. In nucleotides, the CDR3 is TGTGCCAGCAGGCCCAGTCCCGGGACAGGGTTCTATGGCTACACCTTC.

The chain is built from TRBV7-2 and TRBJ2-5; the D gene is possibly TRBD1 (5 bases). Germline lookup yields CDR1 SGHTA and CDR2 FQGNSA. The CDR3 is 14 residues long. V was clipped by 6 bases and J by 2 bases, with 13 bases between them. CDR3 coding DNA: TGTGCCAGCAGTTCAACCGCAGGGCAAGAGACCCAGTACTTC. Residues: CASSSTAGQETQYF.

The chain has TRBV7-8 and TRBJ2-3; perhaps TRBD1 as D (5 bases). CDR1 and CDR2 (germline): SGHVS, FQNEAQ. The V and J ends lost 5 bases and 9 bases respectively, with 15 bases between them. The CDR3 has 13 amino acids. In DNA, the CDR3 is TGTGCCAGCAGCCCCCTAGGCCCAGGGACGCAGTATTTT. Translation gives CASSPLGPGTQYF.

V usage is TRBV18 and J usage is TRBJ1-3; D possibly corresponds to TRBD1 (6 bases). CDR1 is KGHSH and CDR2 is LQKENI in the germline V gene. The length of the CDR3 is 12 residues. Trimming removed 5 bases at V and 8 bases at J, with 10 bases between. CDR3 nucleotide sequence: TGTGCCAGCTCAACTGACAGGTACACCATATATTTT. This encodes CASSTDRYTIYF.

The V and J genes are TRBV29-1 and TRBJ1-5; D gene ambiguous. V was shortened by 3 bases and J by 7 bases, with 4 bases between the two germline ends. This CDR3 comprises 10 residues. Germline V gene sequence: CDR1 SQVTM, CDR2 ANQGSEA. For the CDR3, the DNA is TGCAGCGTTGATCTCCAGCCCCAGCATTTT. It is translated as CSVDLQPQHF. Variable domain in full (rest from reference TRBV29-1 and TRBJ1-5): SAVISQKPSRDICQRGTSLTIQCQVDSQVTMMFWYRQQPGQSLTLIATANQGSEATYESGFVIDKFPISRPNLTFSTLTVSNMSPEDSSIYLCSVDLQPQHFGDGTRLSIL.

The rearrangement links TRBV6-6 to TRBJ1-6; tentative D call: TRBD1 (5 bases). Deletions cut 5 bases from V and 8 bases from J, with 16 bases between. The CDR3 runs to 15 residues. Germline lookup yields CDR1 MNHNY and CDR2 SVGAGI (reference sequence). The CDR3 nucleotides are TGTGCCAGCAGTGTCGGACCGCTAGGGGATTCACCCCTCCACTTT. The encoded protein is CASSVGPLGDSPLHF.

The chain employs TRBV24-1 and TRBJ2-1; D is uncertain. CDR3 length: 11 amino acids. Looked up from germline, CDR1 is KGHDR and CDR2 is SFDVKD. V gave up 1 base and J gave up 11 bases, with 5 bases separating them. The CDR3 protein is CATSDFQKQFF. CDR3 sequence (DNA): TGTGCCACCAGTGATTTCCAAAAGCAGTTCTTC.

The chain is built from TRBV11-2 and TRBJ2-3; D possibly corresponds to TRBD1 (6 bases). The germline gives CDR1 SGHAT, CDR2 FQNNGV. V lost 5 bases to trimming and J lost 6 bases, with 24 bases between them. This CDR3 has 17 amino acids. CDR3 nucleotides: TGTGCCAGCAGCGGCAGGGGCTCACCCCGAGTTGGTGATACGCAGTATTTT. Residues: CASSGRGSPRVGDTQYF.